Following are 30 T cell receptor beta chains from one sample sequenced in a study of molecular identifiers for immune sequencing clone quantification. TCRdb re-analysed the PCR reads in MiXCR, keeping a single row per CDR3 protein. The sample shows 400,000 to 600,000 distinct CDR3 sequences, 20% to 25% of them seen only once. The source material was naive CD8+ T cells from blood, with Jurkat cell RNA spiked in. The subset: FACS-sorted CD8+CD4-CCR7+CD45RA+ naive T cells. All receptors derive from a human donor in good health. Some libraries in this study had Jurkat cell RNA spiked in.

Turning to this clonotype: One base away lies a much larger clone, so this may be a sequencing read error. The chain combines TRBV20-1 with TRBJ2-7, with D perhaps assigned TRBD1 or TRBD2 (5 bases each). Germline V gene sequence: CDR1 DFQATT, CDR2 SNEGSKA (reference sequence). This CDR3 region has 13 residues. Trimming removed 6 bases at V and 5 bases at J, with 17 bases between. The CDR3 region is CSARDGDTNEQYF. CDR3 DNA: TGCAGTGCCCGGGACGGGGATACTAACGAGCAGTACTTC.

The chain recombines TRBV5-6 with TRBJ1-1; D gene uncertain. The CDR3 length is 15 residues. CDR1 SGHDT and CDR2 YYEEEE come from the germline V gene. With 2 bases removed from V and 0 bases from J, the gap between germline ends came to 11 bases. The CDR3 nucleotides are TGTGCCAGCAGCTTCTCGAGTTTCATGAACACTGAAGCTTTCTTT. Translation: CASSFSSFMNTEAFF. The variable domain in full, completed from reference TRBV5-6 and TRBJ1-1, reads DAGVTQSPTHLIKTRGQQVTLRCSPKSGHDTVSWYQQALGQGPQFIFQYYEEEERQRGNFPDRFSGHQFPNYSSELNVNALLLGDSALYLCASSFSSFMNTEAFFGQGTRLTVV.

This clonotype was found many times. The chain is built from TRBV6-1 and TRBJ2-3; TRBD1 aligns across 7 bases. CDR3 length equals 15 residues. Germline lookup yields CDR1 MNHNS and CDR2 SASEGT. Trimming took 6 bases from V and 2 from J; bases not matched to a gene: 8. Here the CDR3 reads CASRRRTGTTDTQYF. CDR3 bases: TGTGCCAGCAGGCGAAGGACAGGAACCACAGATACGCAGTATTTT.

The sample holds many counts of this clonotype. This sequence joins TRBV30 and TRBJ2-7; 7 bases match TRBD1. After removal of 4 bases from V and 4 bases from J, the junction contained 4 bases not matched to a gene. Germline V gene sequence: CDR1 GTSNPN, CDR2 SVGIG (reference sequence). This CDR3 has 12 amino acids. The CDR3 region is CAWNDRVYEQYF. In DNA form, the CDR3 reads TGTGCCTGGAACGACAGGGTGTACGAGCAGTACTTC.

This clonotype was recorded at least ten times. This sequence joins TRBV6-5 and TRBJ2-5, with 13 nucleotides matching TRBD2. Trimming removed 3 bases from V and 2 bases from J; junction bases left unmatched: 3. The CDR3 loop spans 16 amino acids. Germline CDR1 and CDR2: MNHEY and SVGAGI. The DNA of the CDR3 is TGTGCCAGCAGTTATGGGACTAGCGGGAAGCAAGAGACCCAGTACTTC. Its translation: CASSYGTSGKQETQYF.

A few counts support this clonotype. The gene calls are TRBV13 and TRBJ2-5; tentatively, D is TRBD1 or TRBD2 (5 bases each). The CDR3 length is 15 residues. The germline gives CDR1 PRHDT, CDR2 FYEKMQ (reference sequence). The V end was cut by 5 bases, the J end by 2 bases, with 15 bases between. This CDR3 reads CASSPWNRRQETQYF. As DNA, the CDR3 is TGTGCCAGCAGCCCTTGGAACAGGAGGCAAGAGACCCAGTACTTC.

This clonotype was seen a handful of times. This chain links TRBV7-9 with TRBJ2-7; TRBD1 matches at 8 bases. Germline V gene data show CDR1 as SEHNR and CDR2 as FQNEAQ (reference sequence). Unmatched junction bases numbered 10, after V lost 4 bases and J lost 2 bases. The CDR3 runs 16 residues. This CDR3 is CASSSAGTGLTYEQYF. The CDR3 nucleotides read TGTGCCAGCAGCTCAGCCGGGACAGGCCTTACCTACGAGCAGTACTTC.

V usage is TRBV6-5 and J usage is TRBJ2-1, with 8 bases matching TRBD1. The V gene's germline CDR1 is MNHEY and CDR2 SVGAGI. This CDR3 has 14 residues. Trimming at V came to 2 bases and at J to 10 bases, leaving 7 bases not matched to a gene. In DNA, the CDR3 is TGTGCCAGCAGTTACCGGGCAGGGGGCTACGAGCAGTTCTTC. Amino acid sequence: CASSYRAGGYEQFF.

The table lists this clonotype with a count of one. The CDR3 does not close with the conserved phenylalanine or tryptophan, likely indicating a read error. This chain uses TRBV5-4 with TRBJ1-1; 9 nucleotides agree with TRBD1. The germline V gene encodes CDR1 SGHNT and CDR2 YYREEE (reference sequence). This CDR3 spans 15 amino acids. The ends lost 0 bases at V and 7 bases at J; junction bases unmatched: 7. The CDR3 here is CASSLGDREFGEAFS. The DNA for the CDR3 is TGTGCCAGCAGCTTGGGGGACAGGGAGTTTGGTGAAGCTTTCTCT.

Comment on this clonotype: At one end the junction does not follow the germline gene, possibly because of a read error. This chain uses TRBV9 with TRBJ2-3; 11 bases align to TRBD2. The V gene's germline CDR1 is SGDLS and CDR2 YYNGEE. CDR3 length: 16 amino acids. CDR3 sequence: CASSVTSGSLIDTRYF. CDR3 DNA sequence: TGTGCCAGCAGCGTTACTAGCGGGAGTTTAATAGATACGCGGTATTTT.

This clonotype was found many times. The CDR3 protein is CASSQDEGTESDTQYF. The CDR3 nucleotides read TGCGCCAGCAGCCAAGATGAAGGGACGGAGAGTGATACGCAGTATTTT. The rearrangement uses TRBV4-3 and TRBJ2-3; either TRBD1 or TRBD2 may supply D (5 bases each). The CDR3 has 16 residues. Germline values: CDR1 LGHNA, CDR2 YSLEER. The V end lost 0 bases, the J end lost 6 bases, and 16 bases lay between the germline ends.

The rearrangement links TRBV14 to TRBJ2-1; 8 bases match TRBD2. The trim removed 2 bases at V and 8 bases at J, leaving 8 bases unmatched. Germline V gene lookup returns CDR1 SGHDN and CDR2 FVKESK. CDR3 length: 15 amino acids. The CDR3 coding sequence is TGTGCCAGCAGCCAACCCTCGGGAGGGGTTTATGAGCAGTTCTTC. Encoded protein: CASSQPSGGVYEQFF.

V and J are TRBV2 and TRBJ2-7, with D hard to call. With 3 bases removed from V and 0 bases from J, the gap between germline ends came to 18 bases. CDR1 is SNHLY, CDR2 FYNNEI, per germline. The CDR3 has 17 amino acids. CDR3 sequence reads: CASSDEAAIGNSYEQYF. In DNA, the CDR3 is TGTGCCAGCAGTGACGAGGCAGCCATAGGCAACTCCTACGAGCAGTACTTC.

To note about this clonotype: One base away lies a much larger clone, so this may be a sequencing read error. The V and J genes are TRBV6-5 and TRBJ1-4; TRBD1 is a possible D gene (6 bases). V dropped 6 bases and J dropped 8 bases, with 19 bases sitting between them. The CDR3 loop spans 15 amino acids. CDR1 is MNHEY, CDR2 SVGAGI, per germline. The CDR3 region is CASSPDRSLWEKLFF. CDR3 sequence (DNA): TGTGCCAGCAGCCCCGACAGGAGTCTTTGGGAAAAACTGTTTTTT.

At least ten counts were recorded for this clonotype. The V and J genes are TRBV7-2 and TRBJ1-5; D remains unclear. The CDR3 contains 15 residues. Trimming pared 1 base from V and 4 bases from J, leaving 11 bases between. Per the germline V gene, CDR1 is SGHTA and CDR2 is FQGNSA. This CDR3 reads CASSLVWTGNQPQHF. In DNA, the CDR3 is TGTGCCAGCAGCTTAGTTTGGACGGGAAATCAGCCCCAGCATTTT.

This clonotype was found many times. The chain has TRBV6-5 and TRBJ2-7; D not certain. Germline V gene data show CDR1 as MNHEY and CDR2 as SVGAGI. With 4 bases removed from V and 0 bases from J, the gap between germline ends came to 10 bases. The CDR3 has 14 amino acids. The CDR3, as DNA: TGTGCCAGCAGTTTCGGACCCGGCTCCTACGAGCAGTACTTC. This gives the protein CASSFGPGSYEQYF.

This clonotype has only a few counts. V and J are TRBV13 and TRBJ1-5; TRBD1 matches 9 bases. The CDR3 covers 14 residues. The ends lost 3 bases at V and 6 bases at J; junction bases unmatched: 3. Germline assignment: CDR1 PRHDT and CDR2 FYEKMQ (reference sequence). The chain's CDR3 is CASSLGTGSQPQHF. In DNA form, the CDR3 reads TGTGCCAGCAGCTTGGGGACAGGGAGTCAGCCCCAGCATTTT.

This clonotype has at least ten counts. V usage is TRBV5-1 and J usage is TRBJ2-7; the match to TRBD1 covers 9 bases. The junction had 16 bases not matched to a gene; V was cut back by 4 bases and J by 2 bases. The germline gives CDR1 SGHRS, CDR2 YFSETQ. The CDR3 is 18 amino acids. CDR3 coding DNA: TGCGCCAGCAGCCCACTATGGGCCCGACAGGGGGGGACCTACGAGCAGTACTTC. This codes for CASSPLWARQGGTYEQYF.

The CDR3 DNA follows: TGTGCCAGCAGGCTGACAGGGCTCCTGTACGAGCAGTACTTC. It specifies CASRLTGLLYEQYF. The J gene is TRBJ2-7, the V gene TRBV6-2 or TRBV6-3; 7 positions match TRBD1. The length of the CDR3 is 14 residues. Germline loops: CDR1 MNHEY, CDR2 SVGEGT. The V gene end was trimmed by 6 bases and the J gene end by 4 bases; junction bases not matched to a gene: 9.

Only a few counts were recorded for this clonotype. The chain links TRBV7-9 to TRBJ2-7, with a weak D call TRBD2 (6 bases). CDR3 size: 15 residues. The V gene lost 5 bases and the J gene lost 2 bases, with 16 bases spanning the gap. CDR1 is SEHNR and CDR2 is FQNEAQ in the germline V gene (reference sequence). The CDR3 spells CASSVLAETTYEQYF. In DNA, the CDR3 is TGTGCCAGCAGCGTCTTAGCGGAAACAACCTACGAGCAGTACTTC. Full variable domain (outside the CDR3, taken from reference TRBV7-9 and TRBJ2-7): DTGVSQNPRHKITKRGQNVTFRCDPISEHNRLYWYRQTLGQGPEFLTYFQNEAQLEKSRLLSDRFSAERPKGSFSTLEIQRTEQGDSAMYLCASSVLAETTYEQYFGPGTRLTVT.

This clonotype was counted ten times or more. V is TRBV5-1 and J is TRBJ2-5; tentatively, D is TRBD1 (6 bases). The V end was cut by 0 bases, the J end by 2 bases, with 11 bases between. The CDR3 runs to 15 residues. Per the germline V gene, CDR1 is SGHRS and CDR2 is YFSETQ. DNA of the CDR3: TGCGCCAGCAGCTTGGAGGACAGATGGCAAGAGACCCAGTACTTC. It specifies CASSLEDRWQETQYF. Full variable domain (rest looked up from reference TRBV5-1 and TRBJ2-5): KAGVTQTPRYLIKTRGQQVTLSCSPISGHRSVSWYQQTPGQGLQFLFEYFSETQRNKGNFPGRFSGRQFSNSRSEMNVSTLELGDSALYLCASSLEDRWQETQYFGPGTRLLVL.

This chain connects TRBV7-9 to TRBJ2-1; 10 nucleotides align to TRBD2. The germline CDR1 and CDR2 sequences are SEHNR and FQNEAQ (reference sequence). The trim removed 4 bases at V and 9 bases at J, leaving 12 bases unmatched. This CDR3 comprises 16 residues. Here the CDR3 reads CASSSGLSSGRLEQFF. CDR3 nucleotides: TGTGCCAGCAGCTCAGGTTTATCTAGCGGGAGACTTGAGCAGTTCTTC.

The chain links TRBV6-2 or TRBV6-3 to TRBJ2-7; D possibly matches TRBD1 or TRBD2 (5 bases each). The CDR3 has 14 residues. Germline V gives CDR1 MNHEY, CDR2 SVGEGT. Trimming took off 2 bases at V and 3 bases at J, with 11 bases between the two ends. CDR3 nucleotide sequence: TGTGCCAGCAGTTACGGCCAGGGAGTCTACGAGCAGTACTTC. Its translation is CASSYGQGVYEQYF.

This clonotype has more than one count but fewer than ten. CDR3 sequence: CASSERPDGGGDNSPLHF. DNA for the CDR3: TGTGCCAGCAGCGAAAGACCGGATGGAGGGGGAGACAATTCACCCCTCCACTTT. V and J are TRBV9 and TRBJ1-6, with a tentative D call TRBD1 (6 bases). Deletions cut 3 bases from V and 7 bases from J, with 23 bases between. The CDR3 is 18 residues long. The germline CDR1 and CDR2 sequences are SGDLS and YYNGEE.

V is TRBV7-8 and J is TRBJ2-7; the D gene is possibly TRBD2 (5 bases). CDR1 and CDR2 (germline): SGHVS, FQNEAQ. There are 16 residues in the CDR3. V was clipped by 4 bases and J by 0 bases, with 16 bases between them. CDR3 sequence (DNA): TGTGCCAGCAGCTCGACCAACCGGGGTAGCTCCTACGAGCAGTACTTC. The encoded protein is CASSSTNRGSSYEQYF.

This clonotype showed up just a few times. V gene TRBV20-1 combines with J gene TRBJ2-7; D is unresolved. This CDR3 comprises 14 residues. The germline V gene has CDR1 DFQATT and CDR2 SNEGSKA (reference sequence). With 7 bases removed from V and 0 bases from J, the gap between germline ends came to 16 bases. This chain's CDR3 is CSVRRATDSYEQYF. The CDR3, as DNA: TGCAGTGTAAGACGAGCGACCGACTCCTACGAGCAGTACTTC.

This clonotype was detected many times. This sequence joins TRBV28 and TRBJ2-3; 13 bases line up with TRBD2. CDR1 and CDR2 (germline): MDHEN, SYDVKM. This CDR3 is built from 16 residues. V shed 5 bases, J shed 0 bases, and the junction held 2 bases outside the gene matches. The CDR3 DNA reads TGTGCCAGCAGTCAGGGACTAGCGGGAAGCACAGATACGCAGTATTTT. Translation gives CASSQGLAGSTDTQYF.

The table lists this clonotype with a count of one. CDR3 nucleotides: TGTGCCAGCAGCTCCCACCGGGGACTCGGCACCTACGAGCAGTACTTC. The encoded protein is CASSSHRGLGTYEQYF. This chain joins TRBV7-9 and TRBJ2-7, with TRBD2 as a possible D gene (6 bases). CDR1 is SEHNR, CDR2 FQNEAQ, per germline (reference sequence). V lost 4 bases and J 2 bases, leaving 18 bases between the germline ends. The CDR3 sequence is 16 residues long.

Concerning this clonotype itself: It may be a read error: a sequence one base away is much more abundant. The chain has TRBV11-2 and TRBJ1-1; D might be TRBD1 (6 bases). This CDR3 is 14 amino acids long. The germline V gene encodes CDR1 SGHAT and CDR2 FQNNGV. CDR3 nucleotide sequence: TGTGCCAGCAGCTTGGGGGCCCCACGTAGTGAAGCTGTCTTT. This gives the protein CASSLGAPRSEAVF.

A remark on this clonotype: This sequence may be a read error, since a much larger clone differs from it by one base. Here the CDR3 reads CASSETGSTGTQYF. CDR3 sequence (DNA): TGTGCCAGCAGTGAGACAGGGAGCACAGGTACGCAGTATTTT. The J gene is TRBJ2-3, the V gene TRBV9; 7 nucleotides agree with TRBD1. Per the germline V gene, CDR1 is SGDLS and CDR2 is YYNGEE. This CDR3 comprises 14 residues.